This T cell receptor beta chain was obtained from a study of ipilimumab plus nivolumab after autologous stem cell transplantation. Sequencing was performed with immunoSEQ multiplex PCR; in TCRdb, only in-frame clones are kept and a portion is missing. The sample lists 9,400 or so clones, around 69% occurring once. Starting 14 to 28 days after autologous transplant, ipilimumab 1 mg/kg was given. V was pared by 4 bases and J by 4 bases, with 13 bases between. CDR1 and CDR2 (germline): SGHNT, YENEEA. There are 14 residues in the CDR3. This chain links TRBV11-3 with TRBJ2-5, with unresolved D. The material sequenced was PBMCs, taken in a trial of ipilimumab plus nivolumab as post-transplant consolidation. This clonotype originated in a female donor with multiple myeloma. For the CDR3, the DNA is TGTGCCAGCAGCTCGACGTCGTGGGGAGAGACCCAGTACTTC. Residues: CASSSTSWGETQYF.